The following is a T cell receptor beta chain sequence with its context. Assay: immunoSEQ multiplex PCR; the TCRdb copy retains only in-frame clones and omits some. Seen here are roughly 200,000 clones, roughly 80% observed once, and the top ten hold approximately 10%. The sample comes from a study of blood T cell repertoires in COVID-19. Study at large: Whether acute or convalescent, the COVID-19 samples came from the United States, Italy and Spain. Sample material is recorded as cDNA or gDNA derived from T cells, B-cell-depleted T cells, or PBMCs.

Per germline, CDR1 SGHAT and CDR2 FQNNGV. Trimming left V 5 bases short and J 10 bases short, with 18 bases between. The CDR3 covers 14 residues. Participants were aged roughly 18 to 90 years, lived in under 25 US areas, and enrolled virtually. Self-reported history from a screening survey and questionnaire set each donor's cohort. This chain uses TRBV11-2 with TRBJ2-1; a weak D match, TRBD1 (6 bases). Sequencing input: PBMCs or T cells enriched from blood (not recorded which). The source is a middle-aged man who had recovered from COVID-19. The CDR3 sequence: CASSPIQGRGEQFF. CDR3 in DNA: TGTGCCAGCAGCCCCATACAGGGCAGAGGCGAGCAGTTCTTC. The full variable domain, in which reference TRBV11-2 and TRBJ2-1 provide the parts outside the CDR3, is EAGVAQSPRYKIIEKRQSVAFWCNPISGHATLYWYQQILGQGPKLLIQFQNNGVVDDSQLPKDRFSAERLKGVDSTLKIQPAKLEDSAVYLCASSPIQGRGEQFFGPGTRLTVL.